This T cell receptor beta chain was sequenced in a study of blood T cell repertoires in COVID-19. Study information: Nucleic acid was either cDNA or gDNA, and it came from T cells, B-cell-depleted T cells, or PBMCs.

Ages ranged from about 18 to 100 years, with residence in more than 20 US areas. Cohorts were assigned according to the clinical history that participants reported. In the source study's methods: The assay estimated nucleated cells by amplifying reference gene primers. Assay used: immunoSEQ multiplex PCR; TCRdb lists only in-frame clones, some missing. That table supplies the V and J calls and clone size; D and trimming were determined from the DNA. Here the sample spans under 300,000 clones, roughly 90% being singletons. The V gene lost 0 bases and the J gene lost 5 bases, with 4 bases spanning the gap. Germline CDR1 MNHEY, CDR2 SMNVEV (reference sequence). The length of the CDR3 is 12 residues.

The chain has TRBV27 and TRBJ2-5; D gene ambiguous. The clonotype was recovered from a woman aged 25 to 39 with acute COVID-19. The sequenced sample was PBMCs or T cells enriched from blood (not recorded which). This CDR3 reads CASSLSIETQYF. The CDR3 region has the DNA TGTGCCAGCAGTTTATCTATCGAGACCCAGTACTTC.